Each of the 26 T cell receptor beta chains below was sequenced from the same sample in a study of cytomegalovirus exposure and HLA in healthy donors (TCRdb year 2017). Library preparation employed the immunoSEQ multiplex PCR assay. Here the immuneACCESS table is served through TCRdb, limited to in-frame sequences with V and J called. Missing clones are a known gap in these copies; in checked studies unresolved V genes cover under half, and the rest lacks a known reason. For this sample the table gives about 310,000 clones, of which roughly 86% were detected only once. Around 0.91% of the sample belongs to the ten largest clones. Input material: PBMCs. The origin of the receptors is a man aged 30-40 years in good health and CMV-seronegative.

V is TRBV7-9 and J is TRBJ2-5, with D tentatively TRBD2 (6 bases). The CDR3 is 17 residues long. Trimming pared 1 base from V and 8 bases from J, leaving 23 bases between. Germline lookup yields CDR1 SEHNR and CDR2 FQNEAQ (reference sequence). CDR3 sequence: CASSLELLTAMGGTQYF. CDR3 coding DNA: TGTGCCAGCAGCTTAGAATTGCTGACCGCTATGGGGGGAACCCAGTACTTC. Full variable domain (rest looked up from reference TRBV7-9 and TRBJ2-5): DTGVSQNPRHKITKRGQNVTFRCDPISEHNRLYWYRQTLGQGPEFLTYFQNEAQLEKSRLLSDRFSAERPKGSFSTLEIQRTEQGDSAMYLCASSLELLTAMGGTQYFGPGTRLLVL.

This chain joins TRBV6-1 and TRBJ1-6; no firm D call. The CDR3 contains 13 residues. The V gene's germline CDR1 is MNHNS and CDR2 SASEGT. Trimming removed 10 bases at V and 4 bases at J, with 11 bases between. CDR3 DNA sequence: TGTGCCACCTCCGGAGAGTATAATTCACCCCTCCACTTT. Translated: CATSGEYNSPLHF.

This clone was seen a few times. The rearrangement joins TRBV13 to TRBJ2-1, with 8 nucleotides matching TRBD2. There are 11 residues in the CDR3. Germline CDR1 and CDR2: PRHDT and FYEKMQ (reference sequence). Trimming at V came to 5 bases and at J to 9 bases, leaving 0 bases not matched to a gene. The CDR3 sequence: CASSLAGEQFF. DNA for the CDR3: TGTGCCAGCAGCCTAGCGGGTGAGCAGTTCTTC.

Here the CDR3 reads CASSRGQGLNIQYF. CDR3 coding DNA: TGTGCCAGCAGCCGGGGACAGGGGCTGAACATTCAGTACTTC. J is TRBJ2-4 and V is TRBV5-6, with 10 bases that match TRBD1. The CDR3 has 14 amino acids. J gave up 7 bases and V 4 bases, and 5 bases lay outside the gene matches. The germline V gene has CDR1 SGHDT and CDR2 YYEEEE.

The chain carries TRBV6-5 and TRBJ1-2, with 8 bases matching TRBD1. Germline CDR1 MNHEY, CDR2 SVGAGI. V trimming: 2 bases; J trimming: 12 bases; junction bases outside the gene matches: 2. CDR3 length equals 11 residues. The CDR3 loop is CASSYQGAHTF. CDR3 coding DNA: TGTGCCAGCAGTTACCAGGGGGCTCACACCTTC.

The rearrangement links TRBV6-5 to TRBJ1-3, with 10 bases matching TRBD1. After removal of 7 bases from V and 1 base from J, the junction contained 4 bases not matched to a gene. The CDR3 is made up of 15 amino acids. Germline loops: CDR1 MNHEY, CDR2 SVGAGI. CDR3 coding DNA: TGTGCCAGCACCCGACAGGGGGCTTCTGGAAACACCATATATTTT. Translation: CASTRQGASGNTIYF.

V usage is TRBV4-1 and J usage is TRBJ2-1; D perhaps matches TRBD2 (6 bases). The V gene's germline CDR1 is MGHRA and CDR2 YSYEKL. Trimming took off 2 bases at V and 0 bases at J, with 11 bases between the two ends. CDR3 size: 16 residues. The CDR3 nucleotides are TGCGCCAGCAGCCAACAACCCGGGAGCTCCTACAATGAGCAGTTCTTC. It yields the protein CASSQQPGSSYNEQFF.

The rearrangement uses TRBV2 and TRBJ1-2; weak D call: TRBD1 (6 bases). The germline V and J ends were trimmed by 2 bases and 3 bases, with 10 bases remaining between them. Germline assignment: CDR1 SNHLY and CDR2 FYNNEI. The CDR3 spans 14 residues. The CDR3 DNA reads as TGTGCCAGCAGTGAATGGGGGCGCGACTATGGCTACACCTTC. Encoded protein: CASSEWGRDYGYTF.

The genes are TRBV2 and TRBJ1-1; TRBD1 matches 7 bases. Germline CDR1 is SNHLY and CDR2 is FYNNEI. The trim removed 5 bases at V and 1 base at J, leaving 4 bases unmatched. This CDR3 has 14 amino acids. DNA of the CDR3: TGTGCCAGCAGTAAGGACAGGAGGAACACTGAAGCTTTCTTT. Residues: CASSKDRRNTEAFF.

The gene calls are TRBV6-5 and TRBJ2-7, with a tentative D call TRBD2 (6 bases). This CDR3 spans 11 amino acids. Trimming cost V 5 bases and J 7 bases, with 9 bases left between them. The germline CDR1 and CDR2 sequences are MNHEY and SVGAGI. Here the CDR3 DNA reads TGTGCCAGCAGTACCGGAGGGGAGCAGTACTTC. It yields the protein CASSTGGEQYF.

The V gene is TRBV7-9, the J gene TRBJ1-3; D remains ambiguous. CDR1 SEHNR and CDR2 FQNEAQ come from the germline V gene (reference sequence). V was pared by 3 bases and J by 5 bases, with 11 bases between. This CDR3 is 14 amino acids long. The CDR3 region has the DNA TGTGCCAGCAGCTTCGGCGGGTCTAGAAACACCATATATTTT. Amino acid sequence: CASSFGGSRNTIYF.

The CDR3 nucleotides read TGTGCCAGCAGCTCCGCCAGGGGAAGGGATGAAGCTTTCTTT. Protein product: CASSSARGRDEAFF. The rearrangement links TRBV5-4 to TRBJ1-1; D may be TRBD1 (6 bases). The V and J ends lost 3 bases and 7 bases respectively, with 16 bases between them. The CDR3 runs to 14 residues. Germline values: CDR1 SGHNT, CDR2 YYREEE (reference sequence).

V usage is TRBV5-8 and J usage is TRBJ1-5; D possibly corresponds to TRBD1 (5 bases). Per germline, CDR1 SGHTS and CDR2 YDEGEE. V gave up 5 bases and J gave up 0 bases, with 12 bases separating them. This CDR3 region has 15 residues. CDR3: CASRQGFYSNQPQHF. The CDR3 DNA reads TGTGCCAGCAGGCAGGGTTTCTATAGCAATCAGCCCCAGCATTTT.

The rearrangement links TRBV4-1 to TRBJ1-4; 8 nucleotides match TRBD1. This CDR3 contains 17 residues. J lost 6 bases, V lost 0 bases, and 9 bases had no gene match. Germline V gene data show CDR1 as MGHRA and CDR2 as YSYEKL. The chain's CDR3 is CASSQDFGTGLDEKLFF. CDR3 DNA sequence: TGCGCCAGCAGCCAAGATTTTGGGACAGGCCTCGATGAAAAACTGTTTTTT.

The chain employs TRBV5-6 and TRBJ1-6; 8 bases line up with TRBD1. This CDR3 has 16 residues. Trimming cost V 2 bases and J 7 bases; bases outside gene matches: 8. CDR1 SGHDT and CDR2 YYEEEE come from the germline V gene. CDR3 nucleotide sequence: TGTGCCAGCAGCTTCAACCAGGGGGCAGAAAATTCACCCCTCCACTTT. Translation: CASSFNQGAENSPLHF. Full variable domain (outside the CDR3, taken from reference TRBV5-6 and TRBJ1-6): DAGVTQSPTHLIKTRGQQVTLRCSPKSGHDTVSWYQQALGQGPQFIFQYYEEEERQRGNFPDRFSGHQFPNYSSELNVNALLLGDSALYLCASSFNQGAENSPLHFGNGTRLTVT.

V and J are TRBV5-1 and TRBJ2-2; 8 bases match TRBD1. Germline V gene sequence: CDR1 SGHRS, CDR2 YFSETQ. J lost 4 bases, V lost 4 bases, and 9 bases had no gene match. The CDR3 has 16 residues. The CDR3 bases are TGCGCCAGCAGCCACGGGACAGGTCGGGGCACCGGGGAGCTGTTTTTT. Protein sequence: CASSHGTGRGTGELFF. The full variable domain, its missing parts supplied by reference TRBV5-1 and TRBJ2-2, is KAGVTQTPRYLIKTRGQQVTLSCSPISGHRSVSWYQQTPGQGLQFLFEYFSETQRNKGNFPGRFSGRQFSNSRSEMNVSTLELGDSALYLCASSHGTGRGTGELFFGEGSRLTVL.

The rearrangement uses TRBV18 and TRBJ2-7; TRBD1 aligns across 7 bases. Germline V gene sequence: CDR1 KGHSH, CDR2 LQKENI. The CDR3 extends over 14 amino acids. The junction had 8 bases not matched to a gene; V was cut back by 2 bases and J by 7 bases. CDR3 protein: CASSPDRVMREQYF. The CDR3 DNA follows: TGTGCCAGCTCACCAGACAGGGTGATGCGAGAGCAGTACTTC.

The chain carries TRBV6-1 and TRBJ2-3, with TRBD2 matching 7 bases. Germline trimming cut 4 bases from V and 1 base from J; bases unmatched to any gene: 11. The CDR3 totals 17 residues. Germline V gene lookup returns CDR1 MNHNS and CDR2 SASEGT. The CDR3: CASSALREGSGTDTQYF. CDR3 bases: TGTGCCAGCAGTGCGCTCAGGGAGGGGTCGGGCACAGATACGCAGTATTTT.

This rearrangement joins TRBV6-5 to TRBJ2-1; 7 bases map to TRBD2. Unmatched junction bases numbered 5, after V lost 0 bases and J lost 9 bases. Per the germline V gene, CDR1 is MNHEY and CDR2 is SVGAGI. The CDR3 consists of 14 residues. The CDR3 nucleotides are TGTGCCAGCAGTTACTCCCGTGGCGGGGGTGAGCAGTTCTTC. Translating it yields CASSYSRGGGEQFF.

The rearrangement links TRBV6-6 to TRBJ1-5, with unresolved D. Germline CDR1 MNHNY, CDR2 SVGAGI (reference sequence). The CDR3 totals 12 residues. Trimming took off 6 bases at V and 8 bases at J, with 11 bases between the two ends. The CDR3 region is CASREDVEPQHF. DNA of the CDR3: TGTGCCAGCAGGGAGGACGTTGAGCCCCAGCATTTT.

This chain uses TRBV6-6 with TRBJ1-2; no definite D call. Germline V gene sequence: CDR1 MNHNY, CDR2 SVGAGI (reference sequence). V was cut by 1 base and J by 4 bases, with 7 bases left in between. This CDR3 has 13 amino acids. Here the CDR3 DNA reads TGTGCCAGCAGTTACTGGCAGTCCTATGGCTACACCTTC. Encoded protein: CASSYWQSYGYTF.

The chain has TRBV4-3 and TRBJ1-5, with a tentative D call TRBD1 (5 bases). Germline V CDR1 and CDR2: LGHNA, YSLEER. The CDR3 consists of 15 residues. Trimming pared 1 base from V and 5 bases from J, leaving 12 bases between. CDR3 DNA: TGCGCCAGCAGCCAAGTAACAGGTTCCTATCAGCCCCAGCATTTT. Protein product: CASSQVTGSYQPQHF.

V gene TRBV15 combines with J gene TRBJ2-5; D unresolved. Germline lookup yields CDR1 LNHNV and CDR2 YYDKDF (reference sequence). The V end was cut by 4 bases, the J end by 7 bases, with 16 bases between. The CDR3 runs 14 residues. The CDR3 region has the DNA TGTGCCACCAGCACGATGTCCGGCCCGGGGACCCAGTACTTC. Translation gives CATSTMSGPGTQYF.

The rearrangement uses TRBV7-9 and TRBJ2-3, with D possibly TRBD1 on 5 matching bases. Per the germline V gene, CDR1 is SEHNR and CDR2 is FQNEAQ (reference sequence). CDR3 length: 15 residues. Trimming shortened V by 6 bases and J by 0 bases, and 13 bases separated the two germline ends. The CDR3 region is CASRPRQTSTDTQYF. The CDR3 DNA reads TGTGCCAGCAGGCCTCGACAGACTAGCACAGATACGCAGTATTTT.

This clone is a singleton in its sample. The chain recombines TRBV25-1 with TRBJ1-1, with TRBD1 as a possible D gene (5 bases). Trimming took 3 bases from V and 3 from J, leaving 14 bases between them. This CDR3 region has 15 residues. CDR1 MGHDK and CDR2 SYGVNS come from the germline V gene. CDR3 sequence reads: CASSDLGQGYTEAFF. DNA for the CDR3: TGTGCCAGCAGTGACCTCGGTCAGGGATACACTGAAGCTTTCTTT.

The chain carries TRBV2 and TRBJ1-1; 7 nucleotides agree with TRBD1. This CDR3 has 14 residues. Germline CDR1 SNHLY, CDR2 FYNNEI. V was clipped by 2 bases and J by 4 bases; unmatched bases: 4. CDR3 residues: CASSETGEVTEAFF. CDR3 nucleotides: TGTGCCAGCAGTGAAACAGGGGAGGTCACTGAAGCTTTCTTT.